What follows describes a single T cell receptor (beta chain). Researchers took RNA transcripts and amplified the TCR beta CDR3 regions from them. First-round RT-PCR with HTBI primers amplified the TCR CDR3 region. In TCRdb, the multiplex PCR reads were re-called with MiXCR into one record per CDR3 protein. The data contain around 610,000 distinct CDR3 sequences, roughly 14% of them singletons. The sample is drawn from a study of T cells in Graves' hyperthyroidism and ophthalmopathy. The CDR3 spans 11 residues. Germline V gene data show CDR1 as SGHAT and CDR2 as FQDESV (reference sequence). Between the trimmed V and J ends, which lost 4 bases and 5 bases, there was a span of 6 bases. Clinical Activity Scores of at least 3, NOSPECS grades of at least 4 and durations under 3 months characterized ophthalmopathy patients.

Sequenced input: blood. V and J are TRBV11-1 and TRBJ2-7; D is unclear. The source is a woman between 35 and 50 years old with Graves' ophthalmopathy. The CDR3 region has the DNA TGTGCCAGCAGCTCAAGCAACGAGCAGTACTTC. Translating it yields CASSSSNEQYF.